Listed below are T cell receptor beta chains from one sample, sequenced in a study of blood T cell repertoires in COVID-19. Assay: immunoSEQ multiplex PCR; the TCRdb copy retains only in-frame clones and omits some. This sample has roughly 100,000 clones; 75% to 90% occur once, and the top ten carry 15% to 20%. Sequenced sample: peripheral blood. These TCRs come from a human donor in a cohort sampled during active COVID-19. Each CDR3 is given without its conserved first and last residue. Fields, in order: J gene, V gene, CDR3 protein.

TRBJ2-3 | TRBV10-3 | AINRAGGGTDTQY
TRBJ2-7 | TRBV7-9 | ASRASSYEQY
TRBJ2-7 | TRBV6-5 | ASSYRRPEDEQY
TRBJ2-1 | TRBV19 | ASQWGWASGRRNEQF
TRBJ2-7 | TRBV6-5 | ASSQQGRDSYEQY
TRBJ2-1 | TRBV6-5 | ASSYSSGSRDNEQF
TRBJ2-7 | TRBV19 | ASSIDRDAGTPH
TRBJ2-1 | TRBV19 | ASKSSLGTSGYGEQF
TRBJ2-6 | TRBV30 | AWSVVTWNSGANVLT
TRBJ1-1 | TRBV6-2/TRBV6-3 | ASSYGQGVEAF
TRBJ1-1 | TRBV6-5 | ASSSRNTEAF
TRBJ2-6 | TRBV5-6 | ASSPPQTAGANVLT
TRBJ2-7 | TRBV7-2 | ASRPSSGGEQY
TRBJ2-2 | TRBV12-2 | ASRLASGNTGELF
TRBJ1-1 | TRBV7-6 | ASSSGTRGTEAF
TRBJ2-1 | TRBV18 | ASSPLDYGGHNEQF
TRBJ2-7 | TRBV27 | ASSLSAGPTYEQY
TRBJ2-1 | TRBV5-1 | ASSFRAGDSNEQF
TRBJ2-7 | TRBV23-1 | ASSQPPGLAGDYEQY
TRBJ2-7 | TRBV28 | ASSPLGQSYEQY
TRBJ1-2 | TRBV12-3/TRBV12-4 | ASSETGVYGYT
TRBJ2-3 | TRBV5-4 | ASSFGGGMSTDTQY
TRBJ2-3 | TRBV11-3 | ASSLRSGTDTQY
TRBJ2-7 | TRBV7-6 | ASSPRLAGEGEQY
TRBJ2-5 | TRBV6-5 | ASSLAETQY
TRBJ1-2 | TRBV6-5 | ASSRQGDYGYT
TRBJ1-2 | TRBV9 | ASSVEGQSVGYT
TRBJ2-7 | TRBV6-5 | ASSQSSSVGEQY
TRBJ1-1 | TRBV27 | ASRGHTNTEAF
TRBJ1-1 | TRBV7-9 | ASSFGGNTEAF
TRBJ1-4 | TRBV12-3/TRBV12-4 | ASSSGGAKLF
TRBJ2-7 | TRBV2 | ASSRLAARSHEQY
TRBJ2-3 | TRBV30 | AGRTGAVTDTQY
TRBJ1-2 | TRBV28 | ASSLLNWGPNGYT
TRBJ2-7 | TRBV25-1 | ASSVGQGVIYEQY